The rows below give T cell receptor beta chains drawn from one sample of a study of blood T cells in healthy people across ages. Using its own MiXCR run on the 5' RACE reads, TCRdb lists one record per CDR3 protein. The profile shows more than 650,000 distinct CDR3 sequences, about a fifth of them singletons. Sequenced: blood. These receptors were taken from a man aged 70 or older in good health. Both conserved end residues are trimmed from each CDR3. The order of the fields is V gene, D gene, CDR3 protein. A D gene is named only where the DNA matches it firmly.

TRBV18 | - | ASSPPLGVNTEAF
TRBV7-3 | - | ASSLSRTNEQF
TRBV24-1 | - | ATSSSADNQPQH
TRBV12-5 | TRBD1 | ASGLVPDRVNSPLH
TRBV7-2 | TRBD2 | ASSDLAGLRTDTQY
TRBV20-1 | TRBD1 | SARWQGAWETQY
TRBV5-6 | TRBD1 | ASSYSTGEADTQY
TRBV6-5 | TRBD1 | ASTPRYRGNGQF
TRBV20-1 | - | GAGGQNKNIQY
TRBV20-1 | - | SARDVSPGTFSNQPQH
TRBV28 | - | ASSRNREETQY
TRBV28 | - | ASLVSVVGSPLH
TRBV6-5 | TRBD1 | ASSFSGGNEKLF
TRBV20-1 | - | SAQGAGTYEQY
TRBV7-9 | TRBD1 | ASSSGTGIAQETQY
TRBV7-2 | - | ASKQSDRDTQY
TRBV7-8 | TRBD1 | ASSLRGQGVGTDTQY
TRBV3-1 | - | ASSLFRDSSGAQY
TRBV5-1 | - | ASSLTAGTVEQF
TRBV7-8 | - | ASSLVTGLYNEQF
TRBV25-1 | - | ASRWDNYGYT
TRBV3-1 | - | ASSQGRLYSNQPQH
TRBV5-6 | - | ASSTAPNEQF
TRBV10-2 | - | ASRRGHTNTEAF
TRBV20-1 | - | SAQQLEASTDTQY
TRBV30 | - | AWTAYNSPLH
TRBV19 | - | ASSIRGGSEQF
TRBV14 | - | ASSQSRGAETRY
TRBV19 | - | ASSIARRDTQY
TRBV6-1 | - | ASSDPRPLKREGEQY
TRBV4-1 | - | ASSQDPKGSDTQY
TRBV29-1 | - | SVGFGGDTEAF